These T cell receptor beta chains were read from a single sample in a study of cytomegalovirus exposure and HLA in healthy donors. The method was immunoSEQ multiplex PCR; TCRdb's version includes in-frame clones alone and lacks a portion of them. The sample has tens of thousands of clones; approximately 80% are singletons. The sequenced sample consisted of PBMCs. Receptors originate from a man younger than 30 in good health and CMV-seronegative. The CDR3 runs from the conserved cysteine through the conserved F or W. A D gene is named only where the DNA matches it firmly. A clone size is listed for some rows: how often the clone was seen (once, few, many), or a class if it is expanded.

>-|TRBJ1-2|-|TRBV5-4
CASSLDAGRAYGYTF
TGTGCCAGCAGCTTGGATGCGGGCCGAGCGTATGGCTACACCTTC
>-|TRBJ2-7|-|TRBV18
CASSPGWQDPYEQYF
TGTGCCAGCTCACCAGGGTGGCAGGATCCCTACGAGCAGTACTTC
>-|TRBJ2-2|-|TRBV21-1
CASSKVIRDREEMNTGELFF
TGTGCCAGCAGCAAAGTCATAAGGGACAGGGAGGAAATGAATACCGGGGAGCTGTTTTTT
>-|TRBJ2-7|TRBD1|TRBV14
CASQGASYEQYF
TGTGCCAGCCAGGGGGCCTCCTACGAGCAGTACTTC
>-|TRBJ1-2|-|TRBV4-2
CASCMDPAAWGGANYGYTF
TGTGCCAGCTGTATGGACCCAGCTGCGTGGGGGGGAGCTAACTATGGCTACACCTTC
>-|TRBJ1-2|-|TRBV5-1
CASSLDAGANYGYTF
TGCGCCAGCAGCTTGGACGCAGGGGCTAACTATGGCTACACCTTC
>-|TRBJ2-3|TRBD1|TRBV4-3
CASSLGQGGDTQYF
TGCGCCAGCAGCCTAGGACAGGGTGGAGATACGCAGTATTTT
>-|TRBJ1-2|-|TRBV25-1
CASSDINSFYGYTF
TGTGCCAGCAGTGACATCAACAGCTTCTATGGCTACACCTTC
>-|TRBJ2-5|-|TRBV5-6
CASSLVSSVLLETQYF
TGTGCCAGCAGCTTGGTCTCTAGCGTCCTCTTGGAGACCCAGTACTTC
>-|TRBJ2-5|TRBD1|TRBV7-2
CASSFGTGEETQYF
TGTGCCAGCAGCTTTGGGACAGGGGAAGAGACCCAGTACTTC
>-|TRBJ1-2|-|TRBV18
CASSRGGANYGYTF
TGTGCCAGCTCACGGGGGGGAGCTAACTATGGCTACACCTTC
>-|TRBJ2-5|-|TRBV4-3
CASSQETRGMGQETQYF
TGCGCCAGCAGCCAAGAAACGCGAGGGATGGGGCAAGAGACCCAGTACTTC
>-|TRBJ1-6|TRBD1|TRBV18
CASSPIDRGNSPLHF
TGTGCCAGCTCACCGATCGACAGGGGGAATTCACCCCTCCACTTT
>-|TRBJ2-4|-|TRBV2
CASSEVGGSIQYF
TGTGCCAGCAGTGAGGTGGGGGGATCTATTCAGTACTTC
>-|TRBJ2-1|-|TRBV10-3
CAIRAGEGYNEQFF
TGTGCCATCAGGGCAGGGGAGGGCTACAATGAGCAGTTCTTC
>-|TRBJ2-2|TRBD2|TRBV9
CASSVATSGGAITGELFF
TGTGCCAGCAGCGTAGCAACTAGCGGGGGCGCGATCACCGGGGAGCTGTTTTTT
>once|TRBJ2-1|TRBD2|TRBV6-5
CASKLAGGYYEQFF
TGTGCCAGCAAACTAGCGGGGGGGTACTATGAGCAGTTCTTC
>-|TRBJ1-6|TRBD1|TRBV2
CASSLSPFGQANSPLHF
TGTGCCAGCAGCCTCAGCCCCTTCGGACAGGCCAATTCACCCCTCCACTTT
>few|TRBJ1-2|TRBD1|TRBV7-8
CASSPLRTGGRTNYGYTF
TGTGCCAGCAGTCCACTCCGGACAGGGGGCCGCACAAACTATGGCTACACCTTC
>-|TRBJ1-2|-|TRBV5-1
CASTLQGANYGYTF
TGCGCCAGTACCCTACAGGGTGCTAACTATGGCTACACCTTC
>once|TRBJ2-1|TRBD1|TRBV7-2
CASSASGTGFVNEQFF
TGTGCCAGCAGCGCTTCCGGGACAGGGTTTGTCAATGAGCAGTTCTTC
>-|TRBJ2-3|TRBD2|TRBV6-1
CASNIAGGGEDTQYF
TGTGCCAGCAATATAGCGGGGGGTGGGGAAGATACGCAGTATTTT
>-|TRBJ2-7|-|TRBV6-5
CASSSLTGYEQYF
TGTGCCAGCAGTTCCCTAACCGGGTACGAGCAGTACTTC
>-|TRBJ1-4|TRBD1|TRBV7-9
CASSLLRTGGFMTNEKLFF
TGTGCCAGCAGCTTGCTACGTACAGGGGGCTTTATGACTAATGAAAAACTGTTTTTT
>-|TRBJ1-1|-|TRBV30
CAWSMRGNTEAFF
TGTGCCTGGAGTATGCGCGGGAACACTGAAGCTTTCTTT
>-|TRBJ1-2|TRBD1|TRBV5-6
CASSPNTKGQGREGYTF
TGTGCCAGCAGCCCGAATACGAAGGGACAGGGAAGGGAGGGCTACACCTTC
>-|TRBJ1-2|TRBD1|TRBV5-1
CASSQGQGEIQGYTF
TGCGCCAGCAGCCAAGGACAGGGGGAGATCCAGGGCTACACCTTC
>-|TRBJ2-5|-|TRBV5-1
CASSLEQGTQETQYF
TGCGCCAGCAGCTTGGAACAGGGGACTCAAGAGACCCAGTACTTC
>-|TRBJ2-3|TRBD2|TRBV7-3
CASSPAGGSADTQYF
TGTGCCAGCAGCCCAGCGGGGGGGTCCGCAGATACGCAGTATTTT
>-|TRBJ2-5|TRBD1|TRBV9
CASSVSPGQKYQETQYF
TGTGCCAGCAGCGTATCACCGGGACAGAAGTACCAAGAGACCCAGTACTTC